This T cell receptor beta chain is from a study of shared clonotypes between healthy human individuals. For the study at large: CD4 naive and memory got three plates each, CD8 naive two, CD8 memory one.

Genomic DNA from each subset was divided evenly over several immunoSEQ plates. Clones were read by immunoSEQ multiplex PCR, and TCRdb kept only the in-frame ones, dropping some. The sample has a few million clones; 93% are singletons. V was trimmed by 4 bases and J by 3 bases, leaving 15 bases between them. Looked up from germline, CDR1 is SEHNR and CDR2 is FQNEAQ (reference sequence). This CDR3 region has 15 residues. CD8 cells classed as naive were CD45RO-negative and positively selected for CCR7, excluding terminally differentiated effector memory CD45RA+ cells. The sample consisted of naive CD8+ T cells from PBMCs. V and J are TRBV7-9 and TRBJ2-5; possible D gene TRBD2, 6 bases. The TCR comes from a man younger than 30 in good health. Some clones in this sample may be carry-over from other donors' samples. DNA of the CDR3: TGTGCCAGCAGCTCCCCCCGGCGGGAAGAAGAGACCCAGTACTTC. Its protein product is CASSSPRREEETQYF. Using reference TRBV7-9 and TRBJ2-5 for the parts outside the CDR3, the full variable domain is DTGVSQNPRHKITKRGQNVTFRCDPISEHNRLYWYRQTLGQGPEFLTYFQNEAQLEKSRLLSDRFSAERPKGSFSTLEIQRTEQGDSAMYLCASSSPRREEETQYFGPGTRLLVL.